Listed here are 17 T cell receptor beta chains from one sample, sequenced in a study of cytomegalovirus exposure and HLA in healthy donors. Primers for the PCR totalled 60 Vbeta and 13 Jbeta. The method was immunoSEQ multiplex PCR; TCRdb's version includes in-frame clones alone and lacks a portion of them. The sample lists under 150,000 clones, 70% to 90% occurring once. The sample taken for sequencing was PBMCs. Receptor source: a man in his fifties in good health and CMV-seronegative.

As to this clone: At one of its ends the junction is not consistent with the germline gene, which may arise from a read error. The V gene is TRBV5-6, the J gene TRBJ1-2; the D is unclear. The germline V gene has CDR1 SGHDT and CDR2 YYEEEE. CDR3 length: 15 residues. The CDR3 DNA is TGTGCCAGCAGCCTGGGGAGGAGAACTAACTATGGCTGCACCTTC. Translating it yields CASSLGRRTNYGCTF.

About this clone itself: A read error may account for a junction end that differs from germline. The V call is TRBV19, the J call TRBJ2-2; 9 bases fit TRBD2. Looked up from germline, CDR1 is LNHDA and CDR2 is SQIVND (reference sequence). The CDR3 runs to 16 residues. The DNA for the CDR3 is TGTGCCAGTACTATAGCGGGAGCTCAATACACCGGGGAGCTGTTTTTT. Protein product: CASTIAGAQYTGELFF.

This chain uses TRBV19 with TRBJ2-7; 7 nucleotides align to TRBD1. Germline CDR1 LNHDA, CDR2 SQIVND (reference sequence). The trim removed 2 bases at V and 2 bases at J, leaving 6 bases unmatched. The CDR3 loop spans 15 amino acids. In nucleotides, the CDR3 is TGTGCCAGTAGTATAACCCGACAGGGCGCCTACGAGCAGTACTTC. It yields the protein CASSITRQGAYEQYF.

This rearrangement joins TRBV2 to TRBJ2-7; D remains unclear. The CDR3 runs 13 residues. Per germline, CDR1 SNHLY and CDR2 FYNNEI. V gave up 3 bases and J gave up 3 bases, with 9 bases separating them. CDR3 loop: CASSDGPVYEQYF. The CDR3 nucleotides read TGTGCCAGCAGTGATGGGCCAGTCTACGAGCAGTACTTC. The complete variable domain, with remaining parts taken from reference TRBV2 and TRBJ2-7, reads EPEVTQTPSHQVTQMGQEVILRCVPISNHLYFYWYRQILGQKVEFLVSFYNNEISEKSEIFDDQFSVERPDGSNFTLKIRSTKLEDSAMYFCASSDGPVYEQYFGPGTRLTVT.

The rearrangement links TRBV7-9 to TRBJ1-4, with D possibly TRBD1 on 5 matching bases. This CDR3 contains 15 residues. From germline, CDR1 is SEHNR and CDR2 FQNEAQ (reference sequence). The V end was cut by 5 bases, the J end by 3 bases, with 13 bases between. The DNA of the CDR3 is TGTGCCAGCAGCGATCTCCAGGGTCCTAATGAAAAACTGTTTTTT. It yields the protein CASSDLQGPNEKLFF.

CDR3 sequence: CASSESRGASGVRGYNEQFF. CDR3 DNA sequence: TGCGCCAGCAGTGAGTCCCGCGGGGCTAGCGGCGTTCGTGGGTACAATGAGCAGTTCTTC. V usage is TRBV10-1 and J usage is TRBJ2-1; 7 bases align to TRBD2. The CDR3 contains 20 residues. The V gene's germline CDR1 is WNHNN and CDR2 SYGVQD (reference sequence). Trimming removed 0 bases from V and 4 bases from J; junction bases left unmatched: 18.

The CDR3 bases are TGTGCCAGTAGTATAACAGGGTCGATTATTGAGGGGGCCAACGTCCTGACTTTC. Translating gives CASSITGSIIEGANVLTF. The rearrangement links TRBV19 to TRBJ2-6, with D tentatively TRBD1 (6 bases). The germline V gene has CDR1 LNHDA and CDR2 SQIVND (reference sequence). V dropped 2 bases and J dropped 4 bases, with 18 bases sitting between them. The CDR3 runs to 18 residues.

The chain joins TRBV5-1 to TRBJ2-5; 13 bases fit TRBD2. Germline V gene sequence: CDR1 SGHRS, CDR2 YFSETQ. V lost 2 bases and J lost 3; bases outside the gene matches: 7. The CDR3 runs 17 residues. DNA of the CDR3: TGCGCCAGCAGCTTCGGGACTAGCGGGGTGCCTAAAGAGACCCAGTACTTC. Translating gives CASSFGTSGVPKETQYF.

This clone has only a few counts. The chain recombines TRBV10-2 with TRBJ2-1; 7 positions match TRBD2. Germline V gene lookup returns CDR1 WSHSY and CDR2 SAAADI. With V trimmed by 6 bases and J by 3 bases, 17 bases remained unmatched. The CDR3 contains 18 residues. CDR3 sequence reads: CASSTLGAGETFYNEQFF. The CDR3 DNA is TGCGCCAGCAGCACTTTAGGTGCGGGAGAAACATTCTACAATGAGCAGTTCTTC.

This chain links TRBV5-4 with TRBJ2-1, with D possibly matching TRBD1 (5 bases). Germline assignment: CDR1 SGHNT and CDR2 YYREEE (reference sequence). V was shortened by 0 bases and J by 3 bases, with 10 bases between the two germline ends. CDR3 size: 15 residues. In DNA form, the CDR3 reads TGTGCCAGCAGCTTGGGGGGCTCGATCTACAATGAGCAGTTCTTC. Translated: CASSLGGSIYNEQFF.

The rearrangement joins TRBV19 to TRBJ1-2, with D hard to call. The V and J ends lost 1 base and 6 bases respectively, with 9 bases between them. This CDR3 has 13 residues. Germline V lookup: CDR1 LNHDA, CDR2 SQIVND (reference sequence). For the CDR3, the DNA is TGTGCCAGTAGTATAGCGGGATTGGATGGCTACACCTTC. Protein: CASSIAGLDGYTF.

The chain carries TRBV2 and TRBJ2-7; 11 nucleotides match TRBD1. V was clipped by 4 bases and J by 6 bases; unmatched bases: 5. This CDR3 is built from 14 residues. Germline V CDR1 and CDR2: SNHLY, FYNNEI. The CDR3 loop reads CASSGTGGDGEQYF. DNA for the CDR3: TGTGCCAGCAGTGGGACAGGGGGCGACGGCGAGCAGTACTTC. The variable domain in full, completed from reference TRBV2 and TRBJ2-7, reads EPEVTQTPSHQVTQMGQEVILRCVPISNHLYFYWYRQILGQKVEFLVSFYNNEISEKSEIFDDQFSVERPDGSNFTLKIRSTKLEDSAMYFCASSGTGGDGEQYFGPGTRLTVT.

This chain uses TRBV7-9 with TRBJ2-3; 10 bases are a match to TRBD1. The germline V gene encodes CDR1 SEHNR and CDR2 FQNEAQ (reference sequence). This CDR3 contains 16 residues. With 5 bases clipped from V and 1 base from J, the junction kept 6 bases outside the gene matches. DNA for the CDR3: TGTGCCAGCAGCCGTACCGGGACAGGGGGCACAGATACGCAGTATTTT. This encodes CASSRTGTGGTDTQYF.

The CDR3 DNA reads as TGTGCCAGCAGCCTCCAGAGCAATCAGCCCCAGCATTTT. Translation gives CASSLQSNQPQHF. The chain employs TRBV7-6 and TRBJ1-5; D remains ambiguous. Germline lookup yields CDR1 SGHVS and CDR2 FNYEAQ. V lost 5 bases to trimming and J lost 1 base, with 6 bases between them. CDR3 length: 13 amino acids.

The chain's CDR3 is CASAVIPTGRDQPQHF. CDR3 sequence (DNA): TGTGCTAGTGCCGTGATCCCGACAGGGAGAGATCAGCCCCAGCATTTT. This rearrangement joins TRBV12-5 to TRBJ1-5; 7 bases line up with TRBD1. V was pared by 7 bases and J by 5 bases, with 14 bases of the junction left unmatched. Germline CDR1 is LGHNT and CDR2 is FRNRAP. This CDR3 has 16 residues.

The rearrangement joins TRBV7-3 to TRBJ2-1; 11 bases align to TRBD2. This CDR3 is built from 15 residues. V shed 5 bases and J 6 bases; nucleotides not matched to a gene: 6. The V gene's germline CDR1 is SGHTA and CDR2 FQGTGA. In nucleotides, the CDR3 is TGTGCCAGCAGCCCCGAGACTAGCGGGACCAATGAGCAGTTCTTC. Its protein is CASSPETSGTNEQFF.

The rearrangement joins TRBV7-3 to TRBJ2-1, with D unresolved. There are 15 residues in the CDR3. In germline, CDR1 is SGHTA, CDR2 FQGTGA. The V end was cut by 4 bases, the J end by 3 bases, with 13 bases between. CDR3 DNA sequence: TGTGCCAGCAGCTCTAACCCCGCTTACTACAATGAGCAGTTCTTC. This encodes CASSSNPAYYNEQFF.